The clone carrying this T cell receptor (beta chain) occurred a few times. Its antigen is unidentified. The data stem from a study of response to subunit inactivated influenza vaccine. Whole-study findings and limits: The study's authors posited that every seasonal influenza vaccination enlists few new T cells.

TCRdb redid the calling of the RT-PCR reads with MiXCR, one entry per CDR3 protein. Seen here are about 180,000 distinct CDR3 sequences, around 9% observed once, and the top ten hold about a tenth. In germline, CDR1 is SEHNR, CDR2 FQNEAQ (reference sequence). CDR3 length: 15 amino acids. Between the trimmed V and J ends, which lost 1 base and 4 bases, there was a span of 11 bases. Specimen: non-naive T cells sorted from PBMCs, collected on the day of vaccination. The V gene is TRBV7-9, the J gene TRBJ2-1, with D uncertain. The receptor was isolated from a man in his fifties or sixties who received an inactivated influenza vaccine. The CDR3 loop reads CASSLVRGAYNEQFF. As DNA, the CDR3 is TGTGCCAGCAGCTTAGTGCGCGGAGCTTACAATGAGCAGTTCTTC.